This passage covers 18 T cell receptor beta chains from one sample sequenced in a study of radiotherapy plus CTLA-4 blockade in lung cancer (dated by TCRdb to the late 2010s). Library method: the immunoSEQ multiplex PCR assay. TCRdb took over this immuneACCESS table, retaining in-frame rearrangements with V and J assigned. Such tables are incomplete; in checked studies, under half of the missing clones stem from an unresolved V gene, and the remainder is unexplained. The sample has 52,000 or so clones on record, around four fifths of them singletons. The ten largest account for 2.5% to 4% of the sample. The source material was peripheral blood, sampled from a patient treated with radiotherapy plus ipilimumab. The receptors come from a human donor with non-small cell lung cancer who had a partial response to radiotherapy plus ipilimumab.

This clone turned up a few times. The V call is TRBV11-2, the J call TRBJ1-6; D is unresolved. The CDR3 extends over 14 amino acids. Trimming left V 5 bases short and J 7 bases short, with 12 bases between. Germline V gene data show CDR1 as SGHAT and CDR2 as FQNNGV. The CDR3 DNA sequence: TGTGCCAGCAGCCGTTGGGCCCGGAATTCACCCCTCCACTTT. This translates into CASSRWARNSPLHF. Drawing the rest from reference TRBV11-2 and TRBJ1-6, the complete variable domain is EAGVAQSPRYKIIEKRQSVAFWCNPISGHATLYWYQQILGQGPKLLIQFQNNGVVDDSQLPKDRFSAERLKGVDSTLKIQPAKLEDSAVYLCASSRWARNSPLHFGNGTRLTVT.

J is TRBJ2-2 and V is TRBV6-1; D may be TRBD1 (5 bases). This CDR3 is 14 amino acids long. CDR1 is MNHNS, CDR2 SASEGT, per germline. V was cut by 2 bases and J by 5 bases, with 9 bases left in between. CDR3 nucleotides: TGTGCCAGCAGTGAACGGCCAGGGACCGGGGAGCTGTTTTTT. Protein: CASSERPGTGELFF.

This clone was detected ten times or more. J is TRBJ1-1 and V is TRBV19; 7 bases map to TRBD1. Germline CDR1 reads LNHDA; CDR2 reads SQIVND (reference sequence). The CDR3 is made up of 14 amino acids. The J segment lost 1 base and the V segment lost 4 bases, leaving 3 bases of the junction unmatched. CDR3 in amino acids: CASSKGQQNTEAFF. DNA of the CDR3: TGTGCCAGTAGTAAGGGACAGCAGAACACTGAAGCTTTCTTT.

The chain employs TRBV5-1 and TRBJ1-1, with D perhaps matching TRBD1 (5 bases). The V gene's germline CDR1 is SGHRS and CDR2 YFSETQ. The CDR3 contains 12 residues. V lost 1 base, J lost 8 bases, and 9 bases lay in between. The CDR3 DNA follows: TGCGCCAGCAGCTTGACAGGTTCGGAAGCTTTCTTT. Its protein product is CASSLTGSEAFF.

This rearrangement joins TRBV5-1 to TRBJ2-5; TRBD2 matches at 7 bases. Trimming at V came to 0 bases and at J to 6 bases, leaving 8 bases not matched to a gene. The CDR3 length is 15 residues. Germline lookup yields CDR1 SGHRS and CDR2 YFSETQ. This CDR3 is CASSLGPAGSKTQYF. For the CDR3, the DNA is TGCGCCAGCAGCTTGGGTCCAGCGGGGAGCAAGACCCAGTACTTC.

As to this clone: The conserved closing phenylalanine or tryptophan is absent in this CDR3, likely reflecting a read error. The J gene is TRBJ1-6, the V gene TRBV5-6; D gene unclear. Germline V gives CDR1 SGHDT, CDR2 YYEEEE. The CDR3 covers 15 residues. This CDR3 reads CASGLSEADNSPLHV. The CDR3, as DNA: TGTGCCAGCGGCTTGAGCGAAGCAGATAATTCACCCCTCCACGTT.

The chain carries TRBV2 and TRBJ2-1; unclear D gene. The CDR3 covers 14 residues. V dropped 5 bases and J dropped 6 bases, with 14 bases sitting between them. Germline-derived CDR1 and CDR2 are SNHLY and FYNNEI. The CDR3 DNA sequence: TGTGCCAGCAGTACGAGACGGGTTAGCAATGAGCAGTTCTTC. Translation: CASSTRRVSNEQFF.

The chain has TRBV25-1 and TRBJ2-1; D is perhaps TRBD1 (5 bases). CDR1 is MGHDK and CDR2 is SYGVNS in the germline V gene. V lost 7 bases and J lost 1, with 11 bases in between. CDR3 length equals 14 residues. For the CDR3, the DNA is TGTGCCAGCAAGGGGCAGGTGTCCTACAATGAGCAGTTCTTC. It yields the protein CASKGQVSYNEQFF.

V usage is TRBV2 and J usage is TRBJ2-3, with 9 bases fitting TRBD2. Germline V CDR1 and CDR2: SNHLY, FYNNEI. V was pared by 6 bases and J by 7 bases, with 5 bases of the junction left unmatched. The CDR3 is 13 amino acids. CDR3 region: CASRPSGANTQYF. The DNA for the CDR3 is TGTGCCAGCAGACCTAGCGGGGCGAATACGCAGTATTTT.

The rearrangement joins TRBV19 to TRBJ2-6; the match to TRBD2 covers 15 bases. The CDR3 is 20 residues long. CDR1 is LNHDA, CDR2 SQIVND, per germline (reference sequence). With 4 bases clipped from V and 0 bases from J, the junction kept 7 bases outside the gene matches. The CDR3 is CASSTGLAGGWVSGANVLTF. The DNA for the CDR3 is TGTGCCAGTAGTACCGGACTAGCGGGGGGGTGGGTCTCTGGGGCCAACGTCCTGACTTTC.

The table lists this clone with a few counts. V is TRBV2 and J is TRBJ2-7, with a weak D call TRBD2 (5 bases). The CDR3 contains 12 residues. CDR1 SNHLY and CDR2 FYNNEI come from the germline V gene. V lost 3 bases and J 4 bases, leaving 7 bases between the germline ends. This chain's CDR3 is CASSDEGYEQYF. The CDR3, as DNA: TGTGCCAGCAGTGACGAGGGTTACGAGCAGTACTTC.

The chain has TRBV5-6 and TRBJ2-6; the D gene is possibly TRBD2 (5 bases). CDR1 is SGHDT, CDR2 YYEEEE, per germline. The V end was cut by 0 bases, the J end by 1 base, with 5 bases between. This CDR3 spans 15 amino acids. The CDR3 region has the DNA TGTGCCAGCAGCTTGGCGGGGTCTGGGGCCAACGTCCTGACTTTC. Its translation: CASSLAGSGANVLTF.

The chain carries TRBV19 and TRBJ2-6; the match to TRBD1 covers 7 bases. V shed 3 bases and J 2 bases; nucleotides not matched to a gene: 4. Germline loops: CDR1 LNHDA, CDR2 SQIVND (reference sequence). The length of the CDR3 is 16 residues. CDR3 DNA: TGTGCCAGTAGTATGGATACAGGGGCTGGGGCCAACGTCCTGACTTTC. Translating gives CASSMDTGAGANVLTF.

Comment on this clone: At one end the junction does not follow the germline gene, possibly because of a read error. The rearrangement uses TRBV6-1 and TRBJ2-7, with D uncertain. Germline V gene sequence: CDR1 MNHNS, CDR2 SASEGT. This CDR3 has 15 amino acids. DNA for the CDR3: TGTGCCAGCAGCGAAGAATTGGGCAGGTCGTACGAGCAGTACTTC. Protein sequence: CASSEELGRSYEQYF.

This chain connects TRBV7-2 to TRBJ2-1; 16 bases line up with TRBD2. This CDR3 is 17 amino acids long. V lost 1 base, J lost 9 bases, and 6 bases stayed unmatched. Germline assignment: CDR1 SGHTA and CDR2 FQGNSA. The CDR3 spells CASSLVGTSGGVGEQFF. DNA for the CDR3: TGTGCCAGCAGCTTAGTTGGGACTAGCGGGGGGGTTGGTGAGCAGTTCTTC.

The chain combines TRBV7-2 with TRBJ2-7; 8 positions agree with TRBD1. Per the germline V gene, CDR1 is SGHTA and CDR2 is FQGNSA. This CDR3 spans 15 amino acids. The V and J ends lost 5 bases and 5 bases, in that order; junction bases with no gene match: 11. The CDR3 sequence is CASSPQAGGSDEQYF. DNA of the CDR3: TGTGCCAGCAGCCCCCAGGCAGGGGGCAGCGACGAGCAGTACTTC.

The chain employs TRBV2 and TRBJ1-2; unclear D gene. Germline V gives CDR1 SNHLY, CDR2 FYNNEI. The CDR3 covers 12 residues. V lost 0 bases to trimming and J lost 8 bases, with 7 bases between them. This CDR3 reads CASSEAPSGYTF. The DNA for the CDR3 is TGTGCCAGCAGTGAAGCCCCTTCCGGCTACACCTTC.

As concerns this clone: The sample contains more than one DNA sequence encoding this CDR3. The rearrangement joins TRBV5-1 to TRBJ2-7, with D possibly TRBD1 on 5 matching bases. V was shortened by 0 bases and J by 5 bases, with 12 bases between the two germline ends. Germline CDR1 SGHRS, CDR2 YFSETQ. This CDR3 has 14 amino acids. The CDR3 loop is CASSLADRGNEQYF. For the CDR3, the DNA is TGCGCCAGCAGCTTGGCAGATAGGGGAAACGAGCAGTACTTC.